Listed below are T cell receptor beta chains from one sample, sequenced in a study of cytomegalovirus exposure and HLA in healthy donors. Generated by immunoSEQ multiplex PCR, the TCRdb table keeps only in-frame clones and is missing some. The table has around 130,000 clones, around 85% seen once; the top ten hold 2.1%. The sample comprised PBMCs. These receptor sequences come from a woman in her 30s in good health and CMV-seronegative. Both conserved end residues are part of each CDR3. A D gene is named only where the DNA matches it firmly. Size is stated for part of the rows, as once, few or many counts, or as a class when the clone is expanded.

NA,TRBJ1-2,TRBV29-1,TRBD1,CSVRSWTGGVGYTF,TGCAGCGTAAGAAGTTGGACAGGGGGTGTGGGCTACACCTTC
NA,TRBJ1-5,TRBV2,NA,CASSEIRQGNQPQHF,TGTGCCAGCAGTGAAATACGACAGGGCAATCAGCCCCAGCATTTT
NA,TRBJ1-1,TRBV2,NA,CASRNRVWSTEAFF,TGTGCCAGCAGAAACAGGGTGTGGAGCACTGAAGCTTTCTTT
NA,TRBJ2-7,TRBV29-1,TRBD1,CSVEQGAGYEQYF,TGCAGCGTTGAACAGGGGGCAGGATACGAGCAGTACTTC
NA,TRBJ1-3,TRBV5-4,NA,CASSGKEGNLGNTIYF,TGTGCCAGCAGCGGGAAGGAGGGAAACCTTGGGAACACCATATATTTT
NA,TRBJ1-1,TRBV6-5,TRBD1,CASNRQGAATEAFF,TGTGCCAGCAATCGACAGGGGGCAGCCACTGAAGCTTTCTTT
NA,TRBJ1-1,TRBV10-1,TRBD1,CASSGGTVGFGTEAFF,TGCGCCAGCAGTGGAGGGACAGTTGGATTCGGCACTGAAGCTTTCTTT
few,TRBJ2-5,TRBV2,NA,CASQVGRPQETQYF,TGTGCCAGTCAAGTGGGGCGTCCCCAAGAGACCCAGTACTTC
NA,TRBJ2-7,TRBV18,NA,CASSLTTGSSYEQYF,TGTGCCAGCTCATTAACGACAGGTTCGTCCTACGAGCAGTACTTC
NA,TRBJ2-7,TRBV5-5,TRBD1,CASSWRRDRGSGEQYF,TGTGCCAGCAGCTGGCGCCGGGACAGGGGGTCCGGCGAGCAGTACTTC
NA,TRBJ2-3,TRBV19,NA,CATAGTPTDTQYF,TGTGCCACAGCCGGGACTCCCACAGATACGCAGTATTTT
NA,TRBJ2-5,TRBV30,NA,CAWRADLETQYF,TGTGCCTGGAGGGCGGATTTGGAGACCCAGTACTTC
NA,TRBJ2-7,TRBV11-3,TRBD2,CASSQRGGLTISYEQYF,TGTGCCAGCAGCCAGCGGGGGGGACTGACTATCTCCTACGAGCAGTACTTC
NA,TRBJ2-1,TRBV19,TRBD2,CATWGSGGEEQFF,TGTGCCACCTGGGGTAGCGGGGGGGAAGAGCAGTTCTTC
NA,TRBJ1-2,TRBV30,NA,CAWSRGTGLNYGYTF,TGTGCCTGGAGTCGGGGAACGGGGTTAAACTATGGCTACACCTTC
NA,TRBJ2-1,TRBV6-5,TRBD2,CASTRLAGIYNEQFF,TGTGCCAGCACTAGACTAGCGGGGATCTACAATGAGCAGTTCTTC
NA,TRBJ2-1,TRBV12-5,TRBD2,CASGAPGLASSYNEQFF,TGTGCTAGTGGTGCCCCGGGACTAGCCAGCTCCTACAATGAGCAGTTCTTC
NA,TRBJ2-1,TRBV19,NA,CASSGWSSYNEQFF,TGTGCCAGTAGTGGCTGGAGCTCCTACAATGAGCAGTTCTTC
NA,TRBJ1-1,TRBV5-5,NA,CASSLGSVPNTEAFF,TGTGCCAGCAGCTTAGGGAGCGTCCCGAACACTGAAGCTTTCTTT
NA,TRBJ1-1,TRBV6-5,NA,CASSLTGNTEAFF,TGTGCCAGCAGTTTGACAGGGAACACTGAAGCTTTCTTT
NA,TRBJ1-5,TRBV15,TRBD1,CATSIGTGVYPQHF,TGTGCCACCAGCATAGGGACAGGGGTGTACCCCCAGCATTTT
NA,TRBJ2-6,TRBV5-1,NA,CASGAGHLSGANVLTF,TGCGCCAGCGGGGCAGGCCACCTCTCTGGGGCCAACGTCCTGACTTTC